The 18 T cell receptor beta chains listed next were all sequenced from one sample in a study of cytomegalovirus exposure and HLA in healthy donors. Use of 60 Vbeta and 13 Jbeta primers characterized the PCR. The protocol was immunoSEQ multiplex PCR, while the TCRdb copy is restricted to in-frame clones and leaves out a portion. The sample totals under 70,000 clones. The sequenced sample was PBMCs. The receptor source for this set is a female donor in good health and CMV-seropositive.

This chain connects TRBV7-8 to TRBJ1-1; no clear D. V dropped 2 bases and J dropped 4 bases, with 17 bases sitting between them. Germline CDR1 SGHVS, CDR2 FQNEAQ. There are 16 residues in the CDR3. Here the CDR3 reads CASSLRSDGVGTEAFF. The CDR3 DNA follows: TGTGCCAGCAGCTTAAGGTCCGACGGGGTTGGCACTGAAGCTTTCTTT. Drawing the rest from reference TRBV7-8 and TRBJ1-1, the complete variable domain is GAGVSQSPRYKVAKRGQDVALRCDPISGHVSLFWYQQALGQGPEFLTYFQNEAQLDKSGLPSDRFFAERPEGSVSTLKIQRTQQEDSAVYLCASSLRSDGVGTEAFFGQGTRLTVV.

This chain links TRBV11-2 with TRBJ2-5, with 11 bases that match TRBD2. CDR1 and CDR2 from the germline V gene are SGHAT and FQNNGV. The CDR3 runs to 17 residues. J lost 4 bases, V lost 1 base, and 8 bases had no gene match. The DNA for the CDR3 is TGTGCCAGCAGCTTAGGAATAGCGGGAGGGCCCTTAGAGACCCAGTACTTC. It translates to CASSLGIAGGPLETQYF.

As concerns this clone: Additional DNA sequences in this sample encode the identical CDR3. For the CDR3, the DNA is TGCAGCGTCCTCGGCGGGATCCACAATGAGCAGTTCTTC. Protein product: CSVLGGIHNEQFF. The V gene is TRBV29-1, the J gene TRBJ2-1, with D possibly matching TRBD2 (6 bases). V gave up 6 bases and J gave up 5 bases, with 14 bases separating them. CDR3 length: 13 amino acids. Germline values: CDR1 SQVTM, CDR2 ANQGSEA.

The chain couples TRBV27 to TRBJ2-1; 9 bases match TRBD1. This CDR3 region has 16 residues. V shed 4 bases, J shed 4 bases, and the junction held 8 bases outside the gene matches. The germline gives CDR1 MNHEY, CDR2 SMNVEV (reference sequence). The DNA for the CDR3 is TGTGCCAGCAGTTCGGGACCGGGACAGGGATACAATGAGCAGTTCTTC. Its protein is CASSSGPGQGYNEQFF.

The chain is built from TRBV6-6 and TRBJ1-5, with a tentative D call TRBD1 (5 bases). Germline lookup yields CDR1 MNHNY and CDR2 SVGAGI (reference sequence). This CDR3 has 16 amino acids. Deletions cut 7 bases from V and 7 bases from J, with 23 bases between. CDR3 sequence reads: CASTLLPSQGDQPQHF. CDR3 bases: TGTGCCAGCACCCTGTTGCCGTCCCAGGGCGACCAGCCCCAGCATTTT.

The V gene is TRBV5-1, the J gene TRBJ2-1; 7 positions agree with TRBD1. In germline, CDR1 is SGHRS, CDR2 YFSETQ. The CDR3 covers 15 residues. Trimming took 4 bases from V and 4 from J; bases not matched to a gene: 8. The CDR3 DNA follows: TGCGCCAGCAGCCCCGACAGGGCCTCATACAATGAGCAGTTCTTC. This gives the protein CASSPDRASYNEQFF.

CDR3 sequence (DNA): TGTGCCAGCAGCACCGGACTTTCGGATACGCAGTATTTT. Translating it yields CASSTGLSDTQYF. The J gene is TRBJ2-3, the V gene TRBV13, with D possibly being TRBD2 (5 bases). The CDR3 has 13 amino acids. Germline V gives CDR1 PRHDT, CDR2 FYEKMQ (reference sequence). V lost 5 bases and J lost 6, with 12 bases in between.

The chain has TRBV19 and TRBJ1-4, with 9 bases lining up with TRBD1. V lost 3 bases to trimming and J lost 11 bases; unmatched junction nucleotides: 16. The CDR3 length is 17 residues. CDR1 and CDR2 from the germline V gene are LNHDA and SQIVND (reference sequence). The CDR3 region has the DNA TGTGCCAGTAGTATGAATCGAGGGGGGACAGGGCCCTTCAAACTGTTTTTT. It codes for CASSMNRGGTGPFKLFF.

This chain's CDR3 is CASSLTGGVEAFF. The DNA for the CDR3 is TGCGCCAGCAGCTTAACAGGGGGGGTTGAAGCTTTCTTT. The chain couples TRBV5-1 to TRBJ1-1; 8 bases fit TRBD1. The CDR3 length is 13 residues. CDR1 is SGHRS and CDR2 is YFSETQ in the germline V gene. V gave up 2 bases and J gave up 7 bases; unmatched junction bases: 4. Looking up the rest from reference TRBV5-1 and TRBJ1-1 gives the full variable domain: KAGVTQTPRYLIKTRGQQVTLSCSPISGHRSVSWYQQTPGQGLQFLFEYFSETQRNKGNFPGRFSGRQFSNSRSEMNVSTLELGDSALYLCASSLTGGVEAFFGQGTRLTVV.

The chain combines TRBV28 with TRBJ2-7; TRBD1 is a possible D gene (5 bases). The CDR3 runs 13 residues. Germline values: CDR1 MDHEN, CDR2 SYDVKM. Trimming took off 2 bases at V and 3 bases at J, with 8 bases between the two ends. The CDR3, as DNA: TGTGCCAGCAGTTTAAGACAGCTCTACGAGCAGTACTTC. It codes for CASSLRQLYEQYF. Based on the CDR3 plus reference TRBV28 and TRBJ2-7, the full variable domain is DVKVTQSSRYLVKRTGEKVFLECVQDMDHENMFWYRQDPGLGLRLIYFSYDVKMKEKGDIPEGYSVSREKKERFSLILESASTNQTSMYLCASSLRQLYEQYFGPGTRLTVT.

The chain recombines TRBV30 with TRBJ1-2; D is ambiguous. CDR1 is GTSNPN and CDR2 is SVGIG in the germline V gene (reference sequence). The CDR3 is 13 amino acids. V lost 2 bases to trimming and J lost 4 bases, with 11 bases between them. For the CDR3, the DNA is TGTGCCTGGAGTCCTGGACTGCGCTATGGCTACACCTTC. Encoded protein: CAWSPGLRYGYTF.

CDR3 coding DNA: TGTGCCAGTAGTATTATCCCCCGGGACAGTCTTGTGAACACTGAAGCTTTCTTT. It codes for CASSIIPRDSLVNTEAFF. This chain uses TRBV19 with TRBJ1-1; 7 nucleotides align to TRBD1. After removal of 3 bases from V and 0 bases from J, the junction contained 13 bases not matched to a gene. The germline V gene has CDR1 LNHDA and CDR2 SQIVND (reference sequence). The CDR3 length is 18 residues. Drawing the rest from reference TRBV19 and TRBJ1-1, the complete variable domain is DGGITQSPKYLFRKEGQNVTLSCEQNLNHDAMYWYRQDPGQGLRLIYYSQIVNDFQKGDIAEGYSVSREKKESFPLTVTSAQKNPTAFYLCASSIIPRDSLVNTEAFFGQGTRLTVV.

The gene calls are TRBV7-2 and TRBJ2-3, with 9 positions matching TRBD2. The V segment lost 1 base and the J segment 4 bases; nucleotides outside the gene matches: 3. This CDR3 is built from 15 residues. Looked up from germline, CDR1 is SGHTA and CDR2 is FQGNSA. The CDR3 here is CASSLVAGASDTQYF. Here the CDR3 DNA reads TGTGCCAGCAGCTTAGTAGCGGGAGCATCAGATACGCAGTATTTT.

The chain uses TRBV11-2 and TRBJ2-1; 12 nucleotides align to TRBD2. This CDR3 is built from 15 residues. Trimming took 4 bases from V and 10 from J; bases not matched to a gene: 8. CDR1 and CDR2 (germline): SGHAT, FQNNGV. DNA of the CDR3: TGTGCCAGCAGCTCACGGCGACTAGCGGGAGACGAGCAGTTCTTC. Amino acid sequence: CASSSRRLAGDEQFF.

This rearrangement joins TRBV4-2 to TRBJ2-7, with D unresolved. This CDR3 comprises 15 residues. V was pared by 1 base and J by 2 bases, with 12 bases between. Germline V gene lookup returns CDR1 LGHNA and CDR2 YNFKEQ. The CDR3 protein is CASSQADGYPYEQYF. In nucleotides, the CDR3 is TGTGCCAGCAGCCAAGCCGACGGGTACCCCTACGAGCAGTACTTC.

The chain links TRBV7-3 to TRBJ1-6; D not resolved. V lost 2 bases and J lost 8, with 10 bases in between. Germline V gives CDR1 SGHTA, CDR2 FQGTGA. CDR3 length equals 14 residues. CDR3 DNA: TGTGCCAGCAGCTTACGGGGAAACGATTCACCCCTCCACTTT. It is translated as CASSLRGNDSPLHF.

The J gene is TRBJ2-5, the V gene TRBV19, with TRBD1 matching over 7 bases. Germline CDR1 LNHDA, CDR2 SQIVND (reference sequence). The CDR3 extends over 14 amino acids. Unmatched junction bases numbered 6, after V lost 3 bases and J lost 5 bases. CDR3 loop: CASSMTGSRETQYF. The CDR3 DNA reads TGTGCCAGTAGTATGACAGGGTCAAGGGAGACCCAGTACTTC.

The V call is TRBV10-3, the J call TRBJ2-7; TRBD2 matches 10 bases. V dropped 6 bases and J dropped 3; count of bases not matched to a gene: 5. This CDR3 contains 14 residues. Germline values: CDR1 ENHRY, CDR2 SYGVKD. CDR3 sequence reads: CAIRTSGRNYEQYF. The CDR3 nucleotides are TGTGCCATCAGGACTAGCGGGCGGAACTACGAGCAGTACTTC.